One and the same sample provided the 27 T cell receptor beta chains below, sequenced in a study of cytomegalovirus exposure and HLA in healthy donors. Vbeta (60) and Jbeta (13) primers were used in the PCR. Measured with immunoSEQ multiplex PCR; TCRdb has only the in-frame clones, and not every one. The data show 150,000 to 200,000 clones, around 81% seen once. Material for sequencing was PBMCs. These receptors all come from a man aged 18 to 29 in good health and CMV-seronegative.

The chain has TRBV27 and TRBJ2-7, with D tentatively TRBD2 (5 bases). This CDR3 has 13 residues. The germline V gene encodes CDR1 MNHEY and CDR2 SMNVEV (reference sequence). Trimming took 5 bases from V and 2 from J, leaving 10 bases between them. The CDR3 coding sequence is TGTGCCAGCAGTCTAGCACCCCCCTACGAGCAGTACTTC. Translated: CASSLAPPYEQYF.

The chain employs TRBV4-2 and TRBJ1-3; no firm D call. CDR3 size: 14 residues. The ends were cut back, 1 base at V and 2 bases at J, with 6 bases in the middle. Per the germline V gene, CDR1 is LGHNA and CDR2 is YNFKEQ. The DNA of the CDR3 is TGTGCCAGCAGCCAAGGAAGCCCTGGAAACACCATATATTTT. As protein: CASSQGSPGNTIYF.

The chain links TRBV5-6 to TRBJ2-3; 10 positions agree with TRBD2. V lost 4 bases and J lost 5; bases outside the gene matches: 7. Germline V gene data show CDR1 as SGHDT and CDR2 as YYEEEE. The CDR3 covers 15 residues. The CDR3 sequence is CASSPTSGVGDTQYF. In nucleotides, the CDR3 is TGTGCCAGCAGCCCAACTAGCGGGGTGGGAGATACGCAGTATTTT.

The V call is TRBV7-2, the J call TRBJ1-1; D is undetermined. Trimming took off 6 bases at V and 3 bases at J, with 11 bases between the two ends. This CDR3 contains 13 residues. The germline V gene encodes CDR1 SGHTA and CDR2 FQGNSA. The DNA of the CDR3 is TGTGCCAGCAGACGCCATCGGGACACTGAAGCTTTCTTT. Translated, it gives CASRRHRDTEAFF.

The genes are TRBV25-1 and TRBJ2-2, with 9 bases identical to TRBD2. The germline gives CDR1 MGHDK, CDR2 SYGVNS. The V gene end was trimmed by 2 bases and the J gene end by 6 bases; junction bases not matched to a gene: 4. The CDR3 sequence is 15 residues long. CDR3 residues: CASSEVAGVSGELFF. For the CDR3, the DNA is TGTGCCAGCAGTGAAGTAGCGGGAGTTTCCGGGGAGCTGTTTTTT.

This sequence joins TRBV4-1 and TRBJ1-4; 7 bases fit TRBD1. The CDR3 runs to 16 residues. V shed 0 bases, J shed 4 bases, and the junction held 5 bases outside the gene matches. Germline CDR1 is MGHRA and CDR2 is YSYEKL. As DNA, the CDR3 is TGCGCCAGCAGCCAAGACCTGGGACAGCTTAATGAAAAACTGTTTTTT. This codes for CASSQDLGQLNEKLFF.

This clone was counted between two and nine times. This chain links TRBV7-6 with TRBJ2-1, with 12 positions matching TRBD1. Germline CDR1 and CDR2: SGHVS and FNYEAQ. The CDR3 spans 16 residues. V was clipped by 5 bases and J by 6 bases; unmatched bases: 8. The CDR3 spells CASSTRDRGLRNEQFF. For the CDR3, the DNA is TGTGCCAGCAGCACCCGGGACAGGGGGCTACGCAATGAGCAGTTCTTC. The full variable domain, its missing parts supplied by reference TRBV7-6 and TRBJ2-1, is GAGVSQSPRYKVTKRGQDVALRCDPISGHVSLYWYRQALGQGPEFLTYFNYEAQQDKSGLPNDRFSAERPEGSISTLTIQRTEQRDSAMYRCASSTRDRGLRNEQFFGPGTRLTVL.

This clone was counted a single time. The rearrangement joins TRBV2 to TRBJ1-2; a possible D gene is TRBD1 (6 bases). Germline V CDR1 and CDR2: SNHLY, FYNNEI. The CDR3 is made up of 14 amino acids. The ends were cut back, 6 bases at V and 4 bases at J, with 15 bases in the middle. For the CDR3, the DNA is TGTGCCAGCAGGGGGGGAGGGACAAGCTATGGCTACACCTTC. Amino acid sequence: CASRGGGTSYGYTF.

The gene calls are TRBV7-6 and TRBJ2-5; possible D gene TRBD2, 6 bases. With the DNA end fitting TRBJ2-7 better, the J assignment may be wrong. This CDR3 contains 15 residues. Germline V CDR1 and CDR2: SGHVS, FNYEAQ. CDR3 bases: TGTGCCAGCAGCTTAAACGGCGGGGCCTCCTACGAGCAGTACTTC. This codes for CASSLNGGASYEQYF.

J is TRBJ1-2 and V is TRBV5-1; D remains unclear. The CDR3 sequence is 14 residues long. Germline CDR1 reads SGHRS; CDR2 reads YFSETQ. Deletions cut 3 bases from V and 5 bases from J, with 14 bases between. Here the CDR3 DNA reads TGCGCCAGCAGCTATTCGGGTACTGGTTATGGCTACACCTTC. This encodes CASSYSGTGYGYTF. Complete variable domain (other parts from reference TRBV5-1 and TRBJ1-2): KAGVTQTPRYLIKTRGQQVTLSCSPISGHRSVSWYQQTPGQGLQFLFEYFSETQRNKGNFPGRFSGRQFSNSRSEMNVSTLELGDSALYLCASSYSGTGYGYTFGSGTRLTVV.

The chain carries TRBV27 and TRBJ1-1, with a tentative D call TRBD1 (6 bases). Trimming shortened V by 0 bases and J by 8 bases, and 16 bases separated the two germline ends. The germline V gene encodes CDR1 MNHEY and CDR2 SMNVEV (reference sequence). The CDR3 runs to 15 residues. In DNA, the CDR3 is TGTGCCAGCAGTTTATCCGGTGTCAGGGGAACCGAAGCTTTCTTT. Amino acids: CASSLSGVRGTEAFF.

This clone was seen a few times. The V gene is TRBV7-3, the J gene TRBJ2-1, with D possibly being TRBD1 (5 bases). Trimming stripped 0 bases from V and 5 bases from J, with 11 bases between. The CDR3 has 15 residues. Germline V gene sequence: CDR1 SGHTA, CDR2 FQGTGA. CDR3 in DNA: TGTGCCAGCAGCTTAACGTTGGGGCAGCACAATGAGCAGTTCTTC. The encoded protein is CASSLTLGQHNEQFF.

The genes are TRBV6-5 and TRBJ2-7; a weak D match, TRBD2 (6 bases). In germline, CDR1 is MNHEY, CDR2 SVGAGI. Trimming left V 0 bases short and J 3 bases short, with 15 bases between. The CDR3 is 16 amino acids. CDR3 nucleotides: TGTGCCAGCAGTTACTCCCCGGGACTCCCAAGCTACGAGCAGTACTTC. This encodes CASSYSPGLPSYEQYF.

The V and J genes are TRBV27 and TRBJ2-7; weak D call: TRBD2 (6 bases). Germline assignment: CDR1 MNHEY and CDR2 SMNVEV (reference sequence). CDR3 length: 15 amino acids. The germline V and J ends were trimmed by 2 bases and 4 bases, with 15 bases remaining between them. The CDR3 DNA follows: TGTGCCAGCAGTTTAGGGGCGGGACCCAATTACGAGCAGTACTTC. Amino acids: CASSLGAGPNYEQYF.

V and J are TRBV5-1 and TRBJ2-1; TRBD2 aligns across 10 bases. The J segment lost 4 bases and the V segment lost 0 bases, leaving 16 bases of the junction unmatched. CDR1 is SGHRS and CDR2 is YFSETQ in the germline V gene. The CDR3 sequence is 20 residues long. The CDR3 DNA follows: TGCGCCAGCAGCTTGGTGACGGGTTCGGCTAGCGGGAGAGGGTACAATGAGCAGTTCTTC. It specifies CASSLVTGSASGRGYNEQFF. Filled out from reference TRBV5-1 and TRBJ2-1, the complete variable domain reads KAGVTQTPRYLIKTRGQQVTLSCSPISGHRSVSWYQQTPGQGLQFLFEYFSETQRNKGNFPGRFSGRQFSNSRSEMNVSTLELGDSALYLCASSLVTGSASGRGYNEQFFGPGTRLTVL.

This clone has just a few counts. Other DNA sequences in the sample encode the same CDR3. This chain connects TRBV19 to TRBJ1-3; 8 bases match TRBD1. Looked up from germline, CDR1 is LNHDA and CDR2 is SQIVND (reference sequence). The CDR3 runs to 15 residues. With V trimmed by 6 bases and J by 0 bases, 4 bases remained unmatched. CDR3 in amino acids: CASRPGQVSGNTIYF. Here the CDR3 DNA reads TGTGCCAGTAGGCCGGGACAGGTCTCTGGAAACACCATATATTTT.

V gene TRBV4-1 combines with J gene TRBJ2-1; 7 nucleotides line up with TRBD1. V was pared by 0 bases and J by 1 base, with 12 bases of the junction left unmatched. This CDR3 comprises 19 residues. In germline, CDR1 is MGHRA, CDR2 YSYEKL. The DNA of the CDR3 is TGCGCCAGCAGCCAAGATGTCGGCAGGGGGATTCGGTCCTACAATGAGCAGTTCTTC. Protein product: CASSQDVGRGIRSYNEQFF.

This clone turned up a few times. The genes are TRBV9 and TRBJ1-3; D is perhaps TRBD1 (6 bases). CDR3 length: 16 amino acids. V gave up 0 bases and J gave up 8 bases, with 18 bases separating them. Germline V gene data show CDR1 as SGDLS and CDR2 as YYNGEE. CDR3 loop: CASSVGIRGGEDTIYF. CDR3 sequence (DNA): TGTGCCAGCAGCGTAGGCATTCGGGGGGGCGAAGACACCATATATTTT.

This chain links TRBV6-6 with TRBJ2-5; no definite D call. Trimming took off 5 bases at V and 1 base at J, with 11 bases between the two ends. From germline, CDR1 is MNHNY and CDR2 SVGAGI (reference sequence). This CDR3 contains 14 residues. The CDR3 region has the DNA TGTGCCAGCAGTGCCGCCCGGGTCCAAGAGACCCAGTACTTC. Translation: CASSAARVQETQYF.

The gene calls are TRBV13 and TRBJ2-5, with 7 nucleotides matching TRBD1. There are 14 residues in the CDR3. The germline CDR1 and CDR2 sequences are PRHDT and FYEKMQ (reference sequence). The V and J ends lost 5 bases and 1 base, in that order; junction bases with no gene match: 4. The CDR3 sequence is CASSPRDSQETQYF. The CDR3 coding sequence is TGTGCCAGCAGCCCCCGGGACAGCCAAGAGACCCAGTACTTC.

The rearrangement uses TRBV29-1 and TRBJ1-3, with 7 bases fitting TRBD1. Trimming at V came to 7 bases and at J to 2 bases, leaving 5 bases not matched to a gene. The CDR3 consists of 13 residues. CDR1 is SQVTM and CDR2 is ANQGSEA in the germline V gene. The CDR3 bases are TGCAGCGCTTCACAGGGGCCTGGAAACACCATATATTTT. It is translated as CSASQGPGNTIYF.

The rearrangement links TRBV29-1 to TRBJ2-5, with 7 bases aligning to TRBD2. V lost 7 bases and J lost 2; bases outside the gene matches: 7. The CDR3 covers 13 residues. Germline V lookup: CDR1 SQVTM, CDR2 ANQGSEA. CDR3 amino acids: CSGRISGQETQYF. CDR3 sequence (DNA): TGCAGCGGTCGCATTAGCGGGCAAGAGACCCAGTACTTC.

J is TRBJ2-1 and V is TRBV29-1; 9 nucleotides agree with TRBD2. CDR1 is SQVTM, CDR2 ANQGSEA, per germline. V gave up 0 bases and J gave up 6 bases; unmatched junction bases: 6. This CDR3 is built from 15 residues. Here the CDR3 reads CSVEEFSGGPNEQFF. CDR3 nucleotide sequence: TGCAGCGTTGAAGAGTTTAGCGGGGGCCCCAATGAGCAGTTCTTC.

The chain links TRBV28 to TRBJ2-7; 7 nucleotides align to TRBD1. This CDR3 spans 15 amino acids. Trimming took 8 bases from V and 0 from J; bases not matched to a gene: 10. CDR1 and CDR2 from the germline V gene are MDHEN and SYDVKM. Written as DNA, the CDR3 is TGTGCCAGCTCCACCTTGACAGGGAGCTCCTACGAGCAGTACTTC. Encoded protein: CASSTLTGSSYEQYF.

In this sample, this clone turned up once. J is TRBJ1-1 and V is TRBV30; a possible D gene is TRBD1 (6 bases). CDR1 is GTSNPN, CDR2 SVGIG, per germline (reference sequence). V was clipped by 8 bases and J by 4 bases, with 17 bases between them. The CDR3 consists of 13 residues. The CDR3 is CARKSRGGTEAFF. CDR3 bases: TGTGCCAGGAAATCGAGGGGGGGCACTGAAGCTTTCTTT.

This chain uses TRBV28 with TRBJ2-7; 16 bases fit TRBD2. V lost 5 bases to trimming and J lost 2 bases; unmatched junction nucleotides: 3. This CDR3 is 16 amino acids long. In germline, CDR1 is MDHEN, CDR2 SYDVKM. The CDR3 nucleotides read TGTGCCAGCAGTGGGGGACTAGCGGGAGGGACCTACGAGCAGTACTTC. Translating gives CASSGGLAGGTYEQYF. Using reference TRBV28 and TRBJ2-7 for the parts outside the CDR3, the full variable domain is DVKVTQSSRYLVKRTGEKVFLECVQDMDHENMFWYRQDPGLGLRLIYFSYDVKMKEKGDIPEGYSVSREKKERFSLILESASTNQTSMYLCASSGGLAGGTYEQYFGPGTRLTVT.

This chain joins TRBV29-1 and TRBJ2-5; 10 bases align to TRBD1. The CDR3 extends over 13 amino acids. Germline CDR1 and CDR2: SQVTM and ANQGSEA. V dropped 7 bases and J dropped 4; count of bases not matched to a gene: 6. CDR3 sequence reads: CSARTGGRETQYF. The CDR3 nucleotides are TGCAGCGCAAGGACAGGGGGTAGAGAGACCCAGTACTTC.